This TCR beta chain was observed in a study of T-cell reconstitution after alpha-beta-depleted transplantation in children (dated by TCRdb to 2016 to 2017). As for the study more broadly: Using TCR repertoire profiling, the study followed T-cell immune reconstitution in a quantitative way in children after TCRalphabeta/CD19-depleted allogeneic hematopoietic cell transplantation. What the work shows at the level of the full study, not this receptor alone: Over the following months the frequencies of hyperexpanded clones went down, and after one year T-cell counts and TCRbeta diversity were mostly credited to newly produced T cells. About two months after transplant, the apparently early recovery of alphabetaT-cell counts reportedly depended on just several hundred clones that had expanded rapidly and came from non-depleted graft cells. In some patients, the high TCRbeta diversity seen at day 60 was put down to recipient T cells and intrathymic progenitors that had survived conditioning.

The sample's treatment or condition label is to be understood as: allogeneic hematopoietic cell transplantation with graft depleted of TCRalphabeta T cells and CD19 B cells. Transplant recipients were children who received TCRalphabeta/CD19-depleted allogeneic hematopoietic cell grafts. The method behind the library was PCR. Sequencer: Illumina HiSeq 2500. Molecular barcoding was employed in the preparation of TCR libraries, with unique molecular identifiers being used to normalize TCRbeta repertoire quantification. TCRdb applied fastp at Q25 and MiXCR to the public reads, then kept only in-frame beta chains. Rows matching on CDR3 protein sequence are summarized as one entry with the most common DNA and genes. This sample holds about 600,000 distinct CDR3 sequences; 20% to 25% were observed only once. The ten most abundant clones make up 13% to 15% of the sample. With respect to this clonotype: The target of this receptor is not known. No base-level quality is on record; no much larger clone is a single base apart.

This clonotype was sampled from a boy in the first two years of life who had a stem cell transplant for acute myeloid leukemia, so the T cells may come from the graft donor. The sequences come from PBMCs, mostly from graft donor cells, collected 360 days after TCRalphabeta/CD19-depleted stem cell transplant.

The nucleotides are TGCAGCGTTGAAGATCCCGAGACTAGCGGGGGGGCGGATGAGCAGTTCTTC. Its amino acids are CSVEDPETSGGADEQFF. The sequence links TRBV29-1 to TRBJ2-1, and TRBD2 aligns with 14 junction nucleotides. Reading from cysteine to phenylalanine, the CDR3 counts 17 amino acids. Only the CDR3 DNA stays, 51 bases, in frame from base 1. V and J are trimmed by 0 bases and 8 bases, and the gene matches miss 9 bases of the junction. Per the germline V gene, SQVTM is the CDR1 and ANQGSEA is the CDR2.